The 30 T cell receptor beta chains reported below all come from one sample, sequenced in a study of identical twins. TCRdb reanalysed the 5' RACE reads using MiXCR and keeps one entry per CDR3 protein. Of 500,000 to 550,000 distinct CDR3 sequences listed, about 20% are singletons. The same specimen was also included in a second study, on T cells expressing NK-cell markers.

Sequenced input: CD4+ T cells sorted from blood. Receptors were obtained from a woman between 18 and 29 years old in good health.

This clonotype came up a few times. V gene TRBV10-2 combines with J gene TRBJ2-3; 8 bases map to TRBD1. The CDR3 has 14 residues. Germline CDR1 is WSHSY and CDR2 is SAAADI. The V gene end was trimmed by 10 bases and the J gene end by 4 bases; junction bases not matched to a gene: 10. In DNA form, the CDR3 reads TGCGCCACCCAGGACAGGGTAGGGGCAGATACGCAGTATTTT. Encoded protein: CATQDRVGADTQYF.

This clonotype was counted at least ten times. This chain uses TRBV24-1 with TRBJ1-3; D is undetermined. The CDR3 totals 15 residues. V lost 3 bases and J 0 bases, leaving 8 bases between the germline ends. Looked up from germline, CDR1 is KGHDR and CDR2 is SFDVKD. The CDR3 here is CATSDPLHSGNTIYF. The DNA of the CDR3 is TGTGCCACCAGTGATCCCTTGCACTCTGGAAACACCATATATTTT.

This clonotype has only a few counts. The chain joins TRBV5-1 to TRBJ2-3; TRBD2 agrees at 11 bases. Trimming cost V 4 bases and J 0 bases; bases outside gene matches: 7. The CDR3 runs 17 residues. Per the germline V gene, CDR1 is SGHRS and CDR2 is YFSETQ. The DNA of the CDR3 is TGCGCCAGCAGCGGGAGACTAGCGGGACCCAGCACAGATACGCAGTATTTT. Protein sequence: CASSGRLAGPSTDTQYF.

The chain is built from TRBV20-1 and TRBJ2-3; 11 nucleotides match TRBD2. Germline V gives CDR1 DFQATT, CDR2 SNEGSKA (reference sequence). The CDR3 covers 15 residues. The V gene end was trimmed by 3 bases and the J gene end by 4 bases; junction bases not matched to a gene: 6. CDR3 residues: CSARIAGGPADTQYF. CDR3 DNA sequence: TGCAGTGCTAGGATAGCGGGGGGGCCAGCAGATACGCAGTATTTT.

This clonotype was observed a handful of times. This chain joins TRBV12-3 or TRBV12-4 and TRBJ2-1, with a possible D match to TRBD2 (6 bases). CDR3 length: 16 residues. V gave up 6 bases and J gave up 10 bases, with 25 bases separating them. CDR3 sequence: CASRTPDWRDSPEQFF. CDR3 nucleotides: TGTGCCAGCAGGACCCCCGACTGGCGGGACTCACCCGAGCAGTTCTTC.

Many counts were recorded for this clonotype. V gene TRBV10-3 combines with J gene TRBJ1-1, with a tentative D call TRBD1 (5 bases). The length of the CDR3 is 16 residues. Trimming cost V 0 bases and J 2 bases, with 13 bases left between them. Germline CDR1 reads ENHRY; CDR2 reads SYGVKD. The CDR3 here is CAISESFGGSNTEAFF. Here the CDR3 DNA reads TGTGCCATCAGTGAGTCATTTGGGGGGTCCAACACTGAAGCTTTCTTT.

This chain connects TRBV2 to TRBJ1-1; D unclear. Trimming removed 10 bases from V and 0 bases from J, with 6 bases in between. Germline CDR1 SNHLY, CDR2 FYNNEI. The CDR3 covers 11 residues. CDR3 amino acids: CATGVNTEAFF. DNA of the CDR3: TGTGCCACCGGGGTGAACACTGAAGCTTTCTTT.

This clonotype has a handful of counts. This rearrangement joins TRBV24-1 to TRBJ2-3; 8 nucleotides align to TRBD1. Trimming at V came to 3 bases and at J to 4 bases, leaving 8 bases not matched to a gene. The CDR3 sequence is 16 residues long. The germline V gene has CDR1 KGHDR and CDR2 SFDVKD. The DNA of the CDR3 is TGTGCCACCAGTGATCAAAGGACAGGGAGCCCAGATACGCAGTATTTT. Protein product: CATSDQRTGSPDTQYF.

This clonotype was seen once. V is TRBV20-1 and J is TRBJ2-7; 8 nucleotides match TRBD2. V lost 8 bases, J lost 5 bases, and 11 bases stayed unmatched. CDR3 size: 13 residues. Germline CDR1 and CDR2: DFQATT and SNEGSKA (reference sequence). The CDR3: CSTGHGGADEQYF. CDR3 coding DNA: TGCAGTACAGGACACGGGGGGGCAGACGAGCAGTACTTC.

With regard to this clonotype: One end of the junction varies from germline; a read error may be responsible. The chain joins TRBV5-6 to TRBJ2-7, with 10 bases aligning to TRBD2. The CDR3 has 16 residues. Germline V CDR1 and CDR2: SGHDT, YYEEEE. This CDR3 reads CASSWGSGRSSYEQYF. In nucleotides, the CDR3 is TGTGCTAGCAGCTGGGGTAGCGGGAGGAGCTCCTACGAGCAGTACTTC.

This clonotype has a handful of counts. This sequence joins TRBV11-2 and TRBJ2-3; D is undetermined. CDR1 is SGHAT, CDR2 FQNNGV, per germline. The CDR3 is 13 residues long. V lost 0 bases and J 14 bases, leaving 15 bases between the germline ends. This chain's CDR3 is CASSLDDPMCPYF. In DNA, the CDR3 is TGTGCCAGCAGCTTAGATGACCCCATGTGCCCGTATTTT.

At least ten counts were recorded for this clonotype. V gene TRBV5-1 combines with J gene TRBJ2-5; D gene unclear. Between the trimmed V and J ends, which lost 0 bases and 5 bases, there was a span of 5 bases. Germline V gene lookup returns CDR1 SGHRS and CDR2 YFSETQ. The CDR3 consists of 12 residues. The CDR3 DNA is TGCGCCAGCAGCTTGGTCGGGGAGACCCAGTACTTC. Translation: CASSLVGETQYF.

This chain links TRBV9 with TRBJ2-1; D is unclear. The germline V and J ends were trimmed by 0 bases and 7 bases, with 11 bases remaining between them. In germline, CDR1 is SGDLS, CDR2 YYNGEE. The CDR3 totals 14 residues. This CDR3 is CASSVASLGNEQFF. CDR3 bases: TGTGCCAGCAGCGTAGCCTCCCTTGGAAATGAGCAGTTCTTC.

J is TRBJ2-7 and V is TRBV12-3 or TRBV12-4; 7 positions agree with TRBD1. Trimming at V came to 7 bases and at J to 6 bases, leaving 15 bases not matched to a gene. This CDR3 comprises 15 residues. CDR3 protein: CASTPTGTDKSEQYF. The CDR3 DNA follows: TGTGCCAGCACCCCAACCGGGACAGACAAATCCGAGCAGTACTTC.

This chain joins TRBV6-1 and TRBJ2-1, with TRBD2 matching over 8 bases. The CDR3 length is 16 residues. Looked up from germline, CDR1 is MNHNS and CDR2 is SASEGT. V shed 2 bases and J 8 bases; nucleotides not matched to a gene: 11. The CDR3 loop is CASSERGRGGRDEQFF. In DNA, the CDR3 is TGTGCCAGCAGTGAACGGGGCCGGGGGGGCAGAGATGAGCAGTTCTTC.

This clonotype was detected ten times or more. The V call is TRBV7-2, the J call TRBJ2-5; the D is unclear. V was cut by 4 bases and J by 2 bases, with 11 bases left in between. From germline, CDR1 is SGHTA and CDR2 FQGNSA. This CDR3 spans 14 amino acids. The CDR3 reads CASSSWVVQETQYF. CDR3 sequence (DNA): TGTGCCAGCAGCTCTTGGGTGGTGCAAGAGACCCAGTACTTC.

In its sample, this clonotype was seen a few times. The rearrangement uses TRBV6-1 and TRBJ1-4; the D is unclear. V was shortened by 6 bases and J by 4 bases, with 12 bases between the two germline ends. This CDR3 spans 14 amino acids. Germline V gene data show CDR1 as MNHNS and CDR2 as SASEGT. The CDR3 loop is CASRLGGNNEKLFF. The CDR3 DNA is TGTGCCAGCAGGTTGGGAGGGAATAATGAAAAACTGTTTTTT.

V gene TRBV27 combines with J gene TRBJ1-1; TRBD1 agrees at 9 bases. CDR1 is MNHEY, CDR2 SMNVEV, per germline (reference sequence). This CDR3 contains 14 residues. The ends lost 3 bases at V and 7 bases at J; junction bases unmatched: 6. The CDR3 bases are TGTGCCAGCAGTTTTTTGACAGGGGGTTTTGAAGCTTTCTTT. Translating gives CASSFLTGGFEAFF.

This clonotype was detected only a few times. The chain combines TRBV29-1 with TRBJ2-7; D is unresolved. Germline CDR1 is SQVTM and CDR2 is ANQGSEA. The CDR3 spans 12 residues. The V end was cut by 3 bases, the J end by 3 bases, with 9 bases between. The CDR3 DNA follows: TGCAGCGTTGAGACCCGACGCTACGAGCAGTACTTC. Protein: CSVETRRYEQYF.

In its sample, this clonotype was seen a few times. The CDR3 reads CASMLQGSYEQYF. As DNA, the CDR3 is TGCGCCAGCATGCTACAGGGTTCCTACGAGCAGTACTTC. This rearrangement joins TRBV5-1 to TRBJ2-7; tentatively, D is TRBD1 (6 bases). The CDR3 has 13 residues. Trimming pared 6 bases from V and 1 base from J, leaving 11 bases between. Germline CDR1 is SGHRS and CDR2 is YFSETQ. Full variable domain (remainder filled in from reference TRBV5-1 and TRBJ2-7): KAGVTQTPRYLIKTRGQQVTLSCSPISGHRSVSWYQQTPGQGLQFLFEYFSETQRNKGNFPGRFSGRQFSNSRSEMNVSTLELGDSALYLCASMLQGSYEQYFGPGTRLTVT.

This clonotype was picked up a small number of times. V usage is TRBV20-1 and J usage is TRBJ2-1, with D tentatively TRBD1 (5 bases). Per the germline V gene, CDR1 is DFQATT and CDR2 is SNEGSKA (reference sequence). CDR3 length equals 14 residues. V lost 3 bases, J lost 12 bases, and 21 bases lay in between. The CDR3 bases are TGCAGTGCTAGGGTTATTGTGGGGCCTTCCCCGCAGTTCTTC. It codes for CSARVIVGPSPQFF.

J is TRBJ2-1 and V is TRBV5-1; D is unresolved. Trimming left V 1 base short and J 8 bases short, with 4 bases between. This CDR3 is 11 amino acids long. Germline CDR1 SGHRS, CDR2 YFSETQ. CDR3 nucleotides: TGCGCCAGCAGCTTGATGGATGAGCAGTTCTTC. Residues: CASSLMDEQFF.

The rearrangement uses TRBV11-1 and TRBJ2-3; 11 bases line up with TRBD2. This CDR3 spans 18 amino acids. The junction had 12 bases not matched to a gene; V was cut back by 5 bases and J by 2 bases. Per the germline V gene, CDR1 is SGHAT and CDR2 is FQDESV (reference sequence). As DNA, the CDR3 is TGTGCCAGCAGCCCACGATACGGACTAGCGGGTATCACAGATACGCAGTATTTT. Translating gives CASSPRYGLAGITDTQYF.

The J gene is TRBJ1-6, the V gene TRBV3-1; D not resolved. Per germline, CDR1 LGHDT and CDR2 YNNKEL (reference sequence). Trimming removed 0 bases from V and 11 bases from J, with 14 bases in between. This CDR3 has 15 amino acids. The CDR3 protein is CASSQETGPAAPLHF. The CDR3 DNA follows: TGTGCCAGCAGCCAAGAGACCGGTCCCGCGGCACCCCTCCACTTT. The full variable domain, its missing parts supplied by reference TRBV3-1 and TRBJ1-6, is DTAVSQTPKYLVTQMGNDKSIKCEQNLGHDTMYWYKQDSKKFLKIMFSYNNKELIINETVPNRFSPKSPDKAHLNLHINSLELGDSAVYFCASSQETGPAAPLHFGNGTRLTVT.

V usage is TRBV7-6 and J usage is TRBJ2-1, with TRBD2 matching over 11 bases. CDR1 and CDR2 (germline): SGHVS, FNYEAQ. V was clipped by 5 bases and J by 0 bases; unmatched bases: 9. There are 18 residues in the CDR3. CDR3 protein: CASSRLGLADSSYNEQFF. The CDR3 DNA sequence: TGTGCCAGCAGCCGACTGGGACTAGCGGATAGCTCCTACAATGAGCAGTTCTTC.

This clonotype was observed a handful of times. V usage is TRBV20-1 and J usage is TRBJ1-3; D is ambiguous. Trimming cost V 0 bases and J 0 bases, with 6 bases left between them. The germline V gene has CDR1 DFQATT and CDR2 SNEGSKA (reference sequence). The CDR3 consists of 14 residues. The CDR3 sequence: CSARDSHSGNTIYF. The CDR3 DNA is TGCAGTGCTAGAGATTCGCACTCTGGAAACACCATATATTTT.

The J gene is TRBJ2-7, the V gene TRBV30, with 8 bases aligning to TRBD2. The ends lost 4 bases at V and 7 bases at J; junction bases unmatched: 9. The length of the CDR3 is 13 residues. Germline assignment: CDR1 GTSNPN and CDR2 SVGIG (reference sequence). As DNA, the CDR3 is TGTGCCTGGATTGCGGGAGGACCGGGGGAGCAGTACTTC. It specifies CAWIAGGPGEQYF.

This chain uses TRBV7-8 with TRBJ2-5, with TRBD2 as a possible D gene (5 bases). Germline V gene data show CDR1 as SGHVS and CDR2 as FQNEAQ. The CDR3 has 16 residues. V lost 5 bases and J lost 4, with 20 bases in between. DNA for the CDR3: TGTGCCAGCAGCCTCCCCCGACTAAGGCCGCGAGAGACCCAGTACTTC. Translated, it gives CASSLPRLRPRETQYF.

This clonotype was counted a few times. V is TRBV20-1 and J is TRBJ2-4, with a weak D call TRBD1 (5 bases). The CDR3 is 12 amino acids. With 6 bases removed from V and 5 bases from J, the gap between germline ends came to 11 bases. Germline CDR1 and CDR2: DFQATT and SNEGSKA (reference sequence). The CDR3 is CSAGARENIQYF. The CDR3 DNA reads as TGCAGTGCAGGGGCCAGGGAAAACATTCAGTACTTC.

This chain joins TRBV7-9 and TRBJ2-1; TRBD2 aligns across 9 bases. Per germline, CDR1 SEHNR and CDR2 FQNEAQ (reference sequence). This CDR3 contains 15 residues. J lost 7 bases, V lost 5 bases, and 9 bases had no gene match. The chain's CDR3 is CASSLLAGAGNEQFF. The DNA of the CDR3 is TGTGCCAGCAGCCTATTAGCGGGAGCAGGGAATGAGCAGTTCTTC.